The 26 T cell receptor beta chains given below trace back to one sample, sequenced in a study of T cell repertoires in cytomegalovirus infection. From the reads, TCRdb called clonotypes with MiXCR, one entry per CDR3 protein. Counted here are hundreds of thousands of distinct CDR3 sequences, about 30% occurring once; the ten biggest clones make up around a sixth. These TCRs' antigens remain unknown. The input for sequencing was cultured PBMCs, taken from culture after CMV antigen stimulation. Every receptor here comes from a human donor in good health (CMV status not recorded). Some clones in this sample may be carry-over from other donors' samples.

The V and J genes are TRBV4-2 and TRBJ2-7; 11 bases agree with TRBD2. The CDR3 is made up of 19 amino acids. CDR1 is LGHNA, CDR2 YNFKEQ, per germline. Trimming at V came to 4 bases and at J to 1 base, leaving 15 bases not matched to a gene. The CDR3 DNA reads as TGTGCCAGCAGCCCCTTAGCGGGGGGGCCGTCTTTCGGTTCCTACGAGCAGTACTTC. Translating gives CASSPLAGGPSFGSYEQYF.

The V call is TRBV28, the J call TRBJ1-2; D not resolved. Trimming took off 7 bases at V and 2 bases at J, with 8 bases between the two ends. From germline, CDR1 is MDHEN and CDR2 SYDVKM. The CDR3 loop spans 12 amino acids. CDR3 DNA sequence: TGTGCCAGCAAGGAGTTCAACTATGGCTACACCTTC. Its protein is CASKEFNYGYTF.

The chain recombines TRBV7-8 with TRBJ1-6; 7 positions match TRBD1. Trimming took 0 bases from V and 5 from J; bases not matched to a gene: 1. CDR1 is SGHVS, CDR2 FQNEAQ, per germline. The CDR3 runs 15 residues. The CDR3 sequence is CASSLAGQNNSPLHF. CDR3 in DNA: TGTGCCAGCAGCTTAGCGGGACAGAATAATTCACCCCTCCACTTT.

This clonotype was found a few times. V is TRBV20-1 and J is TRBJ2-4; weak D call: TRBD1 (6 bases). V was pared by 5 bases and J by 1 base, with 12 bases between. The CDR3 has 14 residues. Germline values: CDR1 DFQATT, CDR2 SNEGSKA (reference sequence). CDR3 bases: TGCAGTGCTGAACTAAGGGGGGCCAAAAACATTCAGTACTTC. Translated, it gives CSAELRGAKNIQYF.

This clonotype occurred a few times. The rearrangement links TRBV7-9 to TRBJ2-1; tentative D call: TRBD2 (5 bases). Trimming took 7 bases from V and 8 from J, leaving 18 bases between them. This CDR3 region has 14 residues. Germline lookup yields CDR1 SEHNR and CDR2 FQNEAQ (reference sequence). CDR3 DNA sequence: TGTGCCAGCAACCTCCCTTCAAACGGGGATGAGCAGTTCTTC. Residues: CASNLPSNGDEQFF.

This clonotype was counted a few times. The rearrangement uses TRBV12-5 and TRBJ2-1; 13 nucleotides line up with TRBD2. Germline values: CDR1 LGHNT, CDR2 FRNRAP. This CDR3 comprises 18 residues. V gave up 0 bases and J gave up 5 bases; unmatched junction bases: 7. The CDR3 DNA reads as TGTGCTAGTGGTTTGGTAGGACCCGGACTAGCGGGGGACAATGAGCAGTTCTTC. Encoded protein: CASGLVGPGLAGDNEQFF.

The chain couples TRBV12-5 to TRBJ2-7, with a tentative D call TRBD1 (6 bases). Germline V gene sequence: CDR1 LGHNT, CDR2 FRNRAP. V was pared by 0 bases and J by 6 bases, with 9 bases between. The CDR3 sequence is 13 residues long. CDR3 coding DNA: TGTGCTAGTGGTTTGGTACAGGGCGCCGAGCAGTACTTC. Translated, it gives CASGLVQGAEQYF.

As to this clonotype: At one end, the junction sequence differs from germline, possibly due to a read error. The V call is TRBV7-9, the J call TRBJ2-3; possibly TRBD2 for D (5 bases). CDR3 length equals 15 residues. Germline V gives CDR1 SEHNR, CDR2 FQNEAQ (reference sequence). This CDR3 reads CASSLATTLINTQYF. The CDR3, as DNA: TGTGCCAGCAGCCTAGCCACAACCTTGATCAATACGCAGTATTTT.

The CDR3 DNA is TGTGCCAGCAGCTTCGGACAGGATCCTTCGACCCAGTACTTC. Encoded protein: CASSFGQDPSTQYF. The V gene is TRBV7-2, the J gene TRBJ2-5; 7 bases are a match to TRBD1. The V gene's germline CDR1 is SGHTA and CDR2 FQGNSA. The V gene end was trimmed by 3 bases and the J gene end by 7 bases; junction bases not matched to a gene: 8. The CDR3 sequence is 14 residues long.

The chain links TRBV12-3 or TRBV12-4 to TRBJ1-2; a weak D match, TRBD1 (6 bases). The CDR3 consists of 15 residues. Between the trimmed V and J ends, which lost 5 bases and 6 bases, there was a span of 19 bases. The CDR3 loop reads CASSLRDIPIHGYTF. CDR3 DNA: TGTGCCAGCAGTCTCCGGGACATCCCTATCCATGGCTACACCTTC.

This clonotype was counted only a few times. The chain is built from TRBV20-1 and TRBJ1-1; a possible D gene is TRBD1 (5 bases). The germline CDR1 and CDR2 sequences are DFQATT and SNEGSKA (reference sequence). CDR3 size: 12 residues. V lost 4 bases and J 5 bases, leaving 11 bases between the germline ends. The DNA for the CDR3 is TGCAGTGCTATCCAGGGTGGGACTGAAGCTTTCTTT. Translating gives CSAIQGGTEAFF.

This clonotype was detected ten times or more. The chain has TRBV7-2 and TRBJ2-3; maybe TRBD2 (6 bases). Trimming cost V 5 bases and J 8 bases, with 26 bases left between them. CDR1 and CDR2 from the germline V gene are SGHTA and FQGNSA. CDR3 size: 17 residues. The CDR3 DNA follows: TGTGCCAGCAGCGCCCTGCTAGCGATGGGGAGGTCCGGTACGCAGTATTTT. This codes for CASSALLAMGRSGTQYF.

Comment on this clonotype: One junction end disagrees with the germline gene, perhaps due to a read error. The chain has TRBV6-1 and TRBJ1-5, with 8 bases lining up with TRBD1. Germline CDR1 and CDR2: MNHNS and SASEGT. The CDR3 is made up of 11 amino acids. The CDR3 reads CASGQGQSQHF. In DNA form, the CDR3 reads TGTGCCAGCGGACAGGGTCAGTCCCAGCATTTT.

The chain joins TRBV5-4 to TRBJ1-1, with a possible D match to TRBD1 (5 bases). In germline, CDR1 is SGHNT, CDR2 YYREEE (reference sequence). Between the trimmed V and J ends, which lost 2 bases and 0 bases, there was a span of 20 bases. The CDR3 is 18 residues long. The chain's CDR3 is CASSFSVVAGNMNTEAFF. CDR3 in DNA: TGTGCCAGCAGCTTTTCTGTTGTGGCAGGGAACATGAACACTGAAGCTTTCTTT.

The V and J genes are TRBV6-6 and TRBJ1-1; D may be TRBD1 (5 bases). CDR3 length: 13 amino acids. Germline CDR1 MNHNY, CDR2 SVGAGI (reference sequence). V dropped 10 bases and J dropped 2 bases, with 14 bases sitting between them. The CDR3: CATRRGTNTEAFF. CDR3 coding DNA: TGTGCCACCCGCCGGGGGACCAACACTGAAGCTTTCTTT.

This sequence joins TRBV20-1 and TRBJ2-1; D is perhaps TRBD1 (6 bases). The CDR3 contains 16 residues. V was shortened by 0 bases and J by 0 bases, with 12 bases between the two germline ends. CDR1 and CDR2 from the germline V gene are DFQATT and SNEGSKA (reference sequence). The CDR3 reads CSARDRVGASYNEQFF. The CDR3 coding sequence is TGCAGTGCTAGAGATCGGGTGGGGGCCTCCTACAATGAGCAGTTCTTC.

This clonotype was counted a few times. CDR3 sequence: CASSLTGTAYGYTF. The CDR3 DNA reads as TGTGCCAGCAGCCTCACCGGGACAGCCTATGGCTACACCTTC. The rearrangement uses TRBV7-2 and TRBJ1-2; 7 bases fit TRBD1. The CDR3 covers 14 residues. With V trimmed by 5 bases and J by 4 bases, 7 bases remained unmatched. Germline V CDR1 and CDR2: SGHTA, FQGNSA.

The chain recombines TRBV5-1 with TRBJ2-5; TRBD2 aligns across 13 bases. Germline V lookup: CDR1 SGHRS, CDR2 YFSETQ. J gave up 2 bases and V 4 bases, and 8 bases lay outside the gene matches. This CDR3 spans 17 amino acids. CDR3 coding DNA: TGCGCCAGCAGCGGAAGGACTAGCGGGAGTTATCAAGAGACCCAGTACTTC. Its translation is CASSGRTSGSYQETQYF.

This rearrangement joins TRBV7-2 to TRBJ2-6; D is perhaps TRBD1 (6 bases). V was trimmed by 4 bases and J by 4 bases, leaving 11 bases between them. Germline V lookup: CDR1 SGHTA, CDR2 FQGNSA. This CDR3 spans 15 amino acids. CDR3 in amino acids: CASSSGTRGANVLTF. CDR3 in DNA: TGTGCCAGCAGCTCCGGGACAAGGGGGGCCAACGTCCTGACTTTC.

This clonotype has a count of ten or more. The chain has TRBV7-2 and TRBJ2-7, with D maybe TRBD2 (7 bases). The germline CDR1 and CDR2 sequences are SGHTA and FQGNSA. V was pared by 2 bases and J by 0 bases, with 14 bases between. This CDR3 has 16 residues. CDR3 region: CASSLRGGPSSYEQYF. The DNA for the CDR3 is TGTGCCAGCAGCTTAAGGGGGGGGCCAAGCTCCTACGAGCAGTACTTC. Using reference TRBV7-2 and TRBJ2-7 for the parts outside the CDR3, the full variable domain is GAGVSQSPSNKVTEKGKDVELRCDPISGHTALYWYRQSLGQGLEFLIYFQGNSAPDKSGLPSDRFSAERTGGSVSTLTIQRTQQEDSAVYLCASSLRGGPSSYEQYFGPGTRLTVT.

The gene calls are TRBV5-6 and TRBJ2-5; D is perhaps TRBD1 (5 bases). Germline V lookup: CDR1 SGHDT, CDR2 YYEEEE. The germline V and J ends were trimmed by 0 bases and 0 bases, with 9 bases remaining between them. This CDR3 region has 15 residues. The CDR3 sequence is CASSLVAGYQETQYF. The CDR3, as DNA: TGTGCCAGCAGCTTGGTGGCAGGGTACCAAGAGACCCAGTACTTC.

This clonotype was observed many times. The rearrangement links TRBV7-2 to TRBJ1-1; D gene ambiguous. Trimming shortened V by 2 bases and J by 6 bases, and 16 bases separated the two germline ends. CDR3 length: 15 residues. Germline V gene sequence: CDR1 SGHTA, CDR2 FQGNSA. The DNA of the CDR3 is TGTGCCAGCAGCTTACGAGTGGGGTCACGTTCTGAAGCTTTCTTT. Translated: CASSLRVGSRSEAFF.

This clonotype was counted at least ten times. The gene calls are TRBV7-2 and TRBJ2-1; 10 bases match TRBD2. V shed 0 bases, J shed 15 bases, and the junction held 8 bases outside the gene matches. Germline V CDR1 and CDR2: SGHTA, FQGNSA. The CDR3 covers 14 residues. CDR3 DNA sequence: TGTGCCAGCAGCTTAGCCGCACTAGCGGGACGGCCGTTCTTC. Its translation: CASSLAALAGRPFF.

The sample holds a few counts of this clonotype. V is TRBV28 and J is TRBJ2-1; possibly TRBD1 or TRBD2 for D (5 bases each). Trimming removed 6 bases from V and 2 bases from J, with 23 bases in between. Germline V gives CDR1 MDHEN, CDR2 SYDVKM. CDR3 length equals 18 residues. CDR3 nucleotide sequence: TGTGCCAGCAGAGGGGTTTCCCTTTCGGACTCCCCCTACAATGAGCAGTTCTTC. It translates to CASRGVSLSDSPYNEQFF.

Only a few counts were recorded for this clonotype. V is TRBV7-6 and J is TRBJ2-5; TRBD2 is a possible D gene (5 bases). Trimming removed 5 bases at V and 5 bases at J, with 15 bases between. Per the germline V gene, CDR1 is SGHVS and CDR2 is FNYEAQ. CDR3 size: 14 residues. The CDR3 is CASSQQAERETQYF. For the CDR3, the DNA is TGTGCCAGCAGCCAACAAGCGGAGAGGGAGACCCAGTACTTC.

The chain joins TRBV27 to TRBJ2-1; 7 bases agree with TRBD2. The ends lost 6 bases at V and 5 bases at J; junction bases unmatched: 10. The CDR3 extends over 15 amino acids. Per germline, CDR1 MNHEY and CDR2 SMNVEV (reference sequence). The DNA of the CDR3 is TGTGCCAGCAGCCCGGGAAGCGGGGTCAACAATGAGCAGTTCTTC. Translating gives CASSPGSGVNNEQFF.